These 20 T cell receptor beta chains originate from one sample sequenced in a study of somatic mutations in cytotoxic T cells in rheumatoid arthritis. Sequenced by immunoSEQ multiplex PCR; TCRdb stores in-frame clones only, minus some. The sample contains more than 35,000 clones, approximately 80% of which appear only once. Material: CD8+ T cells sorted from blood. The receptors originated from a middle-aged man in good health.

V and J are TRBV4-3 and TRBJ2-3, with a weak D call TRBD2 (6 bases). Germline lookup yields CDR1 LGHNA and CDR2 YSLEER. V was trimmed by 1 base and J by 0 bases, leaving 14 bases between them. CDR3 length: 17 amino acids. The CDR3 region has the DNA TGCGCCAGCAGCCAAGCGATGACTAGGTATAGCACAGATACGCAGTATTTT. Protein: CASSQAMTRYSTDTQYF.

The CDR3 loop is CASSHDRYTEAFF. CDR3 nucleotides: TGTGCCAGCAGTCATGACAGGTACACTGAAGCTTTCTTT. The chain recombines TRBV6-1 with TRBJ1-1, with D possibly being TRBD1 (6 bases). Germline lookup yields CDR1 MNHNS and CDR2 SASEGT. The CDR3 sequence is 13 residues long. Trimming left V 5 bases short and J 3 bases short, with 10 bases between.

DNA of the CDR3: TGTGCCAGCAGGGGCAGGGACGTGCCGTTCCCTGGCCAAGAGACCCAGTACTTC. It translates to CASRGRDVPFPGQETQYF. The rearrangement links TRBV28 to TRBJ2-5; TRBD1 or TRBD2 may be the D gene (5 bases each). V lost 6 bases, J lost 1 base, and 24 bases lay in between. The CDR3 totals 18 residues. Germline V gene lookup returns CDR1 MDHEN and CDR2 SYDVKM.

This chain connects TRBV7-9 to TRBJ1-1; no reliable D call. The germline gives CDR1 SEHNR, CDR2 FQNEAQ (reference sequence). Trimming removed 3 bases from V and 4 bases from J, with 6 bases in between. CDR3 size: 12 residues. Written as DNA, the CDR3 is TGTGCCAGCAGCTTTTTGGGCACTGAAGCTTTCTTT. Its translation: CASSFLGTEAFF.

V usage is TRBV11-2 and J usage is TRBJ2-2; D call uncertain. CDR3 length equals 16 residues. V was cut by 5 bases and J by 6 bases, with 19 bases left in between. Looked up from germline, CDR1 is SGHAT and CDR2 is FQNNGV. The CDR3 reads CASSDSPENIAGELFF. The DNA of the CDR3 is TGTGCCAGCAGCGACTCCCCCGAAAATATAGCCGGGGAGCTGTTTTTT.

The genes are TRBV25-1 and TRBJ1-1; D is undetermined. Per germline, CDR1 MGHDK and CDR2 SYGVNS. V was shortened by 5 bases and J by 0 bases, with 16 bases between the two germline ends. The CDR3 runs to 16 residues. DNA for the CDR3: TGTGCCAGCAGTCCCCCTGGATCGGTTATGAACACTGAAGCTTTCTTT. It encodes CASSPPGSVMNTEAFF.

The CDR3 DNA reads as TGCGCCAGCAGTGAGAGGGGCATGAACACTGAAGCTTTCTTT. Residues: CASSERGMNTEAFF. The chain is built from TRBV10-1 and TRBJ1-1, with D perhaps TRBD1 (5 bases). The CDR3 spans 14 residues. Germline V gene lookup returns CDR1 WNHNN and CDR2 SYGVQD (reference sequence). Trimming left V 2 bases short and J 0 bases short, with 7 bases between.

This clone was recorded only once. This chain uses TRBV11-2 with TRBJ1-4; D uncertain. This CDR3 contains 15 residues. Germline V gene lookup returns CDR1 SGHAT and CDR2 FQNNGV. Trimming took off 4 bases at V and 1 base at J, with 10 bases between the two ends. CDR3 DNA sequence: TGTGCCAGCAGCTCTAGCCGGAGAACTAATGAAAAACTGTTTTTT. Residues: CASSSSRRTNEKLFF.

The rearrangement joins TRBV25-1 to TRBJ2-3; possibly TRBD2 for D (7 bases). CDR1 is MGHDK, CDR2 SYGVNS, per germline. Trimming removed 5 bases at V and 4 bases at J, with 13 bases between. The CDR3 is 14 amino acids. The CDR3 reads CASSRGEGPDTQYF. As DNA, the CDR3 is TGTGCCAGCAGTAGGGGGGAGGGCCCAGATACGCAGTATTTT. The full variable domain, completed using reference TRBV25-1 and TRBJ2-3, is EADIYQTPRYLVIGTGKKITLECSQTMGHDKMYWYQQDPGMELHLIHYSYGVNSTEKGDLSSESTVSRIRTEHFPLTLESARPSHTSQYLCASSRGEGPDTQYFGPGTRLTVL.

The chain joins TRBV7-7 to TRBJ2-1; weak D call: TRBD2 (5 bases). The germline V gene has CDR1 SSHAT and CDR2 FNYEAQ (reference sequence). Trimming left V 0 bases short and J 6 bases short, with 6 bases between. The CDR3 extends over 13 amino acids. In nucleotides, the CDR3 is TGTGCCAGCAGCTTAGCCGAGGGCAATGAGCAGTTCTTC. Amino acid sequence: CASSLAEGNEQFF.

The V gene is TRBV4-1, the J gene TRBJ2-5; a possible D gene is TRBD2 (6 bases). The CDR3 extends over 15 amino acids. Germline V lookup: CDR1 MGHRA, CDR2 YSYEKL. Trimming cost V 4 bases and J 0 bases, with 12 bases left between them. The CDR3, as DNA: TGCGCCAGCAGCCGACAGCAGCGGGACCAAGAGACCCAGTACTTC. Its translation is CASSRQQRDQETQYF.

This sequence joins TRBV10-2 and TRBJ1-1, with 7 positions matching TRBD1. V was clipped by 0 bases and J by 8 bases; unmatched bases: 6. The CDR3 contains 14 residues. The germline CDR1 and CDR2 sequences are WSHSY and SAAADI. The CDR3: CASSESSRGLEAFF. Here the CDR3 DNA reads TGCGCCAGCAGTGAGTCGAGTAGGGGGCTCGAAGCTTTCTTT.

The V gene is TRBV7-9, the J gene TRBJ2-1, with 8 positions matching TRBD2. V was pared by 3 bases and J by 10 bases, with 8 bases of the junction left unmatched. This CDR3 is 14 amino acids long. Germline V CDR1 and CDR2: SEHNR, FQNEAQ (reference sequence). This chain's CDR3 is CASSLTSAGREQFF. CDR3 nucleotide sequence: TGTGCCAGCAGCTTGACTAGCGCCGGCAGGGAGCAGTTCTTC.

The chain has TRBV6-6 and TRBJ2-3; 8 positions agree with TRBD1. The CDR3 has 13 amino acids. Germline V gene sequence: CDR1 MNHNY, CDR2 SVGAGI (reference sequence). The trim removed 6 bases at V and 4 bases at J, leaving 3 bases unmatched. The CDR3 DNA reads as TGTGCCAGCAGGGACAGGGTTGCAGATACGCAGTATTTT. The encoded protein is CASRDRVADTQYF.

The chain has TRBV9 and TRBJ2-7; 8 bases fit TRBD2. CDR1 SGDLS and CDR2 YYNGEE come from the germline V gene. V shed 4 bases, J shed 6 bases, and the junction held 3 bases outside the gene matches. This CDR3 is built from 12 residues. DNA for the CDR3: TGTGCCAGCAGCCCGGGGGGGGTCGAGCAGTACTTC. It is translated as CASSPGGVEQYF.

This clone was observed a handful of times. The CDR3 nucleotides are TGTGCCAGCAGTCCAACAGGCTATGGCTACACCTTC. Amino acids: CASSPTGYGYTF. The chain joins TRBV27 to TRBJ1-2; possibly TRBD1 for D (5 bases). The germline V and J ends were trimmed by 5 bases and 4 bases, with 8 bases remaining between them. This CDR3 spans 12 amino acids. The germline V gene has CDR1 MNHEY and CDR2 SMNVEV (reference sequence).

Regarding this clone: Germline is not matched at one junction end, which may reflect a read error. The chain employs TRBV7-7 and TRBJ2-5; 12 bases fit TRBD1. Germline V CDR1 and CDR2: SSHAT, FNYEAQ (reference sequence). The CDR3 runs 17 residues. DNA for the CDR3: TGTGCTAGCAGCTTAGCCCCGGGACAGGGGGCGAAAGAGACCCAGTACTTC. Translating gives CASSLAPGQGAKETQYF. Supplemented by reference TRBV7-7 and TRBJ2-5, the full variable domain reads GAGVSQSPRYKVTKRGQDVTLRCDPISSHATLYWYQQALGQGPEFLTYFNYEAQPDKSGLPSDRFSAERPEGSISTLTIQRTEQRDSAMYRCASSLAPGQGAKETQYFGPGTRLLVL.

V and J are TRBV28 and TRBJ2-3, with 12 bases lining up with TRBD2. V shed 3 bases, J shed 4 bases, and the junction held 2 bases outside the gene matches. Looked up from germline, CDR1 is MDHEN and CDR2 is SYDVKM. The CDR3 is 15 amino acids. The CDR3 coding sequence is TGTGCCAGCAGTTTGACTAGCGGGAGTTCAGATACGCAGTATTTT. This translates into CASSLTSGSSDTQYF.

This sequence joins TRBV27 and TRBJ2-7; 7 nucleotides match TRBD1. The CDR3 has 15 residues. Germline-derived CDR1 and CDR2 are MNHEY and SMNVEV (reference sequence). The V segment lost 5 bases and the J segment 2 bases; nucleotides outside the gene matches: 9. CDR3 region: CASSLWTGQPYEQYF. The CDR3 DNA reads as TGTGCCAGCAGTCTGTGGACAGGCCAGCCCTACGAGCAGTACTTC.

This clone was detected once. J is TRBJ2-5 and V is TRBV29-1, with TRBD2 matching 13 bases. Germline values: CDR1 SQVTM, CDR2 ANQGSEA. The CDR3 spans 15 residues. V dropped 5 bases and J dropped 6; count of bases not matched to a gene: 9. The CDR3, as DNA: TGCAGCGTTACCCGGACTAGCGGGGGCCCCCAGACCCAGTACTTC. Amino acids: CSVTRTSGGPQTQYF.